This T cell receptor beta chain is from a study of shared clonotypes between healthy human individuals. General study findings and limits: Clonotype sharing among the donors was expected to vary with sequencing depth.

Using immunoSEQ multiplex PCR, the repertoire was profiled, and TCRdb retains in-frame clones only, with some absent. The data hold about half a million clones, with about 84% observed a single time. A note on this clone: Its antigen is as yet unknown.

CDR3 length: 14 residues. J lost 7 bases, V lost 2 bases, and 7 bases had no gene match. Germline CDR1 SNHLY, CDR2 FYNNEI. The receptor was derived from a woman aged 40 to 50 in good health. Some clones in this sample may be carry-over from other donors' samples. The chain combines TRBV2 with TRBJ1-2; 7 nucleotides line up with TRBD1. Sequencing was done on a sample of PBMCs. In DNA, the CDR3 is TGTGCCAGCAGTGAACAGAGGACAGGAACTGGCTACACCTTC. Translated: CASSEQRTGTGYTF.